The present T cell receptor beta chain was sequenced within a study of T cells in Graves' hyperthyroidism and ophthalmopathy. From RNA transcripts, TCR beta CDR3 regions were amplified. HTBI primers were employed in a first-round RT-PCR of the TCR CDR3. TCRdb analysed the multiplex PCR reads with MiXCR anew, one entry per CDR3 protein. The sample includes fewer than 450,000 distinct CDR3 sequences, approximately 18% of them seen just once. Exclusion followed for patients with uncontrolled infection, other autoimmune disease, pregnancy or lactation. Each diagnosis drew on symptoms, thyroxine, TRAb, thyroid ultrasound and orbital computed tomography findings. PBMCs stemmed from about 9.5 ml fresh peripheral blood. V lost 4 bases, J lost 0 bases, and 16 bases stayed unmatched. CDR1 and CDR2 (germline): SEHNR, FQNEAQ (reference sequence). The CDR3 is made up of 19 amino acids.

The J gene is TRBJ2-5, the V gene TRBV7-9; TRBD1 aligns across 8 bases. The receptor comes from a woman aged 25 to 39 with Graves' hyperthyroidism that later progressed to Graves' ophthalmopathy. Sequencing was carried out using blood. This CDR3 is CASSSPLHRQGSNQETQYF. Written as DNA, the CDR3 is TGTGCCAGCAGCTCCCCACTCCACAGACAGGGGTCGAACCAAGAGACCCAGTACTTC. Looking up the rest from reference TRBV7-9 and TRBJ2-5 gives the full variable domain: DTGVSQNPRHKITKRGQNVTFRCDPISEHNRLYWYRQTLGQGPEFLTYFQNEAQLEKSRLLSDRFSAERPKGSFSTLEIQRTEQGDSAMYLCASSSPLHRQGSNQETQYFGPGTRLLVL.